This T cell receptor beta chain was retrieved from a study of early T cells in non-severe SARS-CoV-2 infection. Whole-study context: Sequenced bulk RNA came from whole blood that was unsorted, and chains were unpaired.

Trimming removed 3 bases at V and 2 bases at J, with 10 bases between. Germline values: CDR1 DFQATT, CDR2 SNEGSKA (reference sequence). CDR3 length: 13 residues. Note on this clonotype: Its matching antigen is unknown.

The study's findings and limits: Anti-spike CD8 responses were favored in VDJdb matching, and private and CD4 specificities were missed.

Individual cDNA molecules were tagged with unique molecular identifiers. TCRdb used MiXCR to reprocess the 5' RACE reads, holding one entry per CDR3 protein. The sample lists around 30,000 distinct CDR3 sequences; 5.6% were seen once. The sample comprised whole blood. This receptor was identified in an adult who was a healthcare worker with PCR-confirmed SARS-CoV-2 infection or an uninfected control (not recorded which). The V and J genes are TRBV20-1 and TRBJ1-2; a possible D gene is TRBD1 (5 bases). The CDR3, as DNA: TGCAGTGCTAGGGGGGAAGGAAACTATGGCTACACCTTC. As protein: CSARGEGNYGYTF.